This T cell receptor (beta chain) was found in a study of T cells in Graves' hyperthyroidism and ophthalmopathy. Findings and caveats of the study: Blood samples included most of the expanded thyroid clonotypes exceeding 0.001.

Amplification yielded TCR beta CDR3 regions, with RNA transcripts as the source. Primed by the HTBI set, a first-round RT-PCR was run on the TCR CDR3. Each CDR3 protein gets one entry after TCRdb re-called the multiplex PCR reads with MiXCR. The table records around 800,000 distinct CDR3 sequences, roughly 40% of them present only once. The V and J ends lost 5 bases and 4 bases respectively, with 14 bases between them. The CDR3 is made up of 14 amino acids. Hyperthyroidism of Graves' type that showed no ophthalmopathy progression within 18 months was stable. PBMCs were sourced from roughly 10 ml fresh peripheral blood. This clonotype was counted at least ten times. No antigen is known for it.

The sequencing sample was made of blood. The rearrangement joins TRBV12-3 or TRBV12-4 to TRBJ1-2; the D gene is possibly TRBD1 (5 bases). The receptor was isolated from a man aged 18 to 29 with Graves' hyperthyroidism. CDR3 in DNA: TGTGCCAGCAGTCCATCAGGGAATCTCTATGGCTACACCTTC. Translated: CASSPSGNLYGYTF.